This entry describes one TCR beta chain. What it recognizes is unknown. This sample is drawn from a study of response to subunit inactivated influenza vaccine. Each CDR3 protein gets one entry after TCRdb re-called the RT-PCR reads with MiXCR. Altogether 650,000 to 800,000 distinct CDR3 sequences are present, approximately 15% being singletons, with the ten largest covering less than 9%. Notes on the study in general: It was the authors' suggestion that each seasonal influenza vaccination recruits few new T cells.

This specimen consisted of PBMCs from blood, obtained 14 days before vaccination. This sequence originates from a man in his fifties who received an inactivated influenza vaccine.

CDR3: CASSPRLGSYEQYF. In DNA form, the CDR3 reads TGTGCCAGCAGCCCGAGACTAGGCTCCTACGAGCAGTACTTC. The rearrangement links TRBV7-9 to TRBJ2-7, with a weak D call TRBD2 (6 bases). The V gene lost 5 bases and the J gene lost 0 bases, with 11 bases spanning the gap. The CDR3 extends over 14 amino acids. Germline V gives CDR1 SEHNR, CDR2 FQNEAQ (reference sequence).